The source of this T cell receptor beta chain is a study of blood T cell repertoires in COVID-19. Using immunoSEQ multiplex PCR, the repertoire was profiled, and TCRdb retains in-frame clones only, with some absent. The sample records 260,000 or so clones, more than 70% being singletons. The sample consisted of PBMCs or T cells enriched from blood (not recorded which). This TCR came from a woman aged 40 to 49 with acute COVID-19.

DNA for the CDR3: TGTGCCAGCAGCACGGGACTAGCGGGAGTGTTCTCCTACAATGAGCAGTTCTTC. Translating gives CASSTGLAGVFSYNEQFF. The chain combines TRBV11-3 with TRBJ2-1; 14 bases map to TRBD2. After removal of 5 bases from V and 0 bases from J, the junction contained 6 bases not matched to a gene. The CDR3 contains 18 residues. Germline CDR1 SGHNT, CDR2 YENEEA.